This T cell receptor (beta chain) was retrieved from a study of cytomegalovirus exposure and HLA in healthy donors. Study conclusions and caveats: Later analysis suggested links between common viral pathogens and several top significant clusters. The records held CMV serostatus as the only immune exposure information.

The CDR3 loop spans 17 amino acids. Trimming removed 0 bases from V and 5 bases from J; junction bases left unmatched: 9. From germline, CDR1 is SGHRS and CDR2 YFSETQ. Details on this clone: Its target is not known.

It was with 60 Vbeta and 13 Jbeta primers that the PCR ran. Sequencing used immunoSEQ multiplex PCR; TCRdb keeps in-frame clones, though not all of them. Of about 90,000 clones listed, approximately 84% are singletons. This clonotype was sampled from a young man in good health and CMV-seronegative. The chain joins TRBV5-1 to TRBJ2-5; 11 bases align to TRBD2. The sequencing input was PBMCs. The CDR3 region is CASSLVPSGRFVETQYF. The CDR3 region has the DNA TGCGCCAGCAGCTTGGTTCCTAGCGGGAGGTTCGTGGAGACCCAGTACTTC.